These T cell receptor beta chains were read from a single sample in a study of T cell responses to AZD1222 COVID-19 vaccine. TCRdb keeps only in-frame clones here, not all; method: immunoSEQ multiplex PCR. Of roughly 100,000 clones listed, about 88% are singletons. Sample: peripheral blood, taken on day 0 of AZD1222 vaccination. These TCRs come from an adult in good health. The CDR3 runs from the conserved cysteine through the conserved F or W. The order of the fields is D gene, clone size, V gene, J gene, CDR3 DNA, CDR3 protein. The D gene is left open where the match is weak. For some rows the clone size is stated as once, few or many, or as a class when expanded; others skip it.

NA	NA	TRBV14	TRBJ2-1	TGTGCCAGCAGCCGTAACCCCCAGGGCTACAATGAGCAGTTCTTC	CASSRNPQGYNEQFF
NA	NA	TRBV3-1/TRBV3-2	TRBJ2-1	TGTGCCAGCAGCCAAGATGGACTACATAAAAAGCAGTTCTTC	CASSQDGLHKKQFF
TRBD1	NA	TRBV5-6	TRBJ2-7	TGTGCCAGCAGCTTGTCCGGGACAGGGTACGGCGAGCAGTACTTC	CASSLSGTGYGEQYF
NA	few	TRBV5-1	TRBJ2-7	TGCGCCAGCCGCTTAGGGGGGGCCGAGCAGTACTTC	CASRLGGAEQYF
TRBD2	NA	TRBV7-9	TRBJ2-1	TGTGCCAGCAGCCCGTCGGGAGGGAGTGAGCAGTTCTTC	CASSPSGGSEQFF
TRBD1	NA	TRBV2	TRBJ1-1	TGTGCCAGCTGCAACAGGGGGGCGAACACTGAAGCTTTCTTT	CASCNRGANTEAFF
TRBD2	NA	TRBV4-2	TRBJ2-7	TGTGCCAGCAGCCAAATGTGGACACCCGGGGGGGAGCAGTACTTC	CASSQMWTPGGEQYF
TRBD1	NA	TRBV5-1	TRBJ1-4	TGCGCCAGCAGCTTGGGGACAGGGTCGAATGAAAAACTGTTTTTT	CASSLGTGSNEKLFF
NA	NA	TRBV6-1	TRBJ2-7	TGTGCCAGCAGTGAGGGTCTTTTCTCCTACGAGCAGTACTTC	CASSEGLFSYEQYF
TRBD1	NA	TRBV5-6	TRBJ1-6	TGTGCCAGCGCCACCAGGGGGGCTTCTTCACCCCTCCACTTT	CASATRGASSPLHF
NA	NA	TRBV7-2	TRBJ1-4	TGTGCCAGCAGCCTCTCGGGGGCAAATGAAAAACTGTTTTTT	CASSLSGANEKLFF
TRBD2	NA	TRBV11-2	TRBJ2-1	TGTGCCAGCAGGGGGGGGGTTAATGAGCAGTTCTTC	CASRGGVNEQFF
NA	NA	TRBV6-4	TRBJ1-1	TGTGCCAGCAGTCCCCCCCATAGGGAGGAGGACACTGAAGCTTTCTTT	CASSPPHREEDTEAFF
NA	NA	TRBV7-7	TRBJ2-3	TGTGCTAGCAGCTTAGACCAGAACACAGATACGCAGTATTTT	CASSLDQNTDTQYF
NA	NA	TRBV9	TRBJ2-7	TGTGCCAGCAGCGTGTCAGGTGCAACCTACGAGCAGTACTTC	CASSVSGATYEQYF
NA	NA	TRBV21-1	TRBJ1-1	TGTGCCAGCAGCACCGGACAGGGGAACACTGAAGCTTTCTTT	CASSTGQGNTEAFF
NA	NA	TRBV28	TRBJ1-2	TGTGCCAGCAGTTTGACAGACTATGGCTACACCTTC	CASSLTDYGYTF
TRBD2	NA	TRBV9	TRBJ2-5	TGTGCCAGCAGCGTCGGACTAGCGGGGGGGGAAGAGACCCAGTACTTC	CASSVGLAGGEETQYF
NA	NA	TRBV18	TRBJ2-7	TGTGCCAGCTCACCGGGGACAATCACGGGGGAGCAGTACTTC	CASSPGTITGEQYF
NA	NA	TRBV19	TRBJ2-2	TGTGCCAGTAAGGGGGGACTACCCGCCGGGGAGCTGTTTTTT	CASKGGLPAGELFF
NA	NA	TRBV6-5	TRBJ1-4	TGTGCCAGCAGTTACTCGGCAGGGGATGAAAAACTGTTTTTT	CASSYSAGDEKLFF
NA	NA	TRBV2	TRBJ1-3	TGTGCCAGCAGGCCACAGGGTCCTGGAAACACCATATATTTT	CASRPQGPGNTIYF
NA	few	TRBV27	TRBJ2-6	TGTGCCAGCTCTCCCCCCTGGGCCAACGTCCTGACTTTC	CASSPPWANVLTF
NA	NA	TRBV12-3/TRBV12-4	TRBJ2-7	TGTGCCAGCAGGGAAGACAGCAAATACGAGCAGTACTTC	CASREDSKYEQYF
NA	NA	TRBV30	TRBJ1-4	TGTGCCTGGAGTGTTGACCGGACAGTAGGTGAAAAACTGTTTTTT	CAWSVDRTVGEKLFF
NA	NA	TRBV2	TRBJ1-4	TGTGCCAGCAGGCTTGGGGGACGTGCGGGTATAGAAAAACTGTTTTTT	CASRLGGRAGIEKLFF
NA	NA	TRBV7-9	TRBJ2-3	TGTGCCAGCAGCTTAGCCTTAGCCCCCACAGATACGCAGTATTTT	CASSLALAPTDTQYF
TRBD2	once	TRBV7-2	TRBJ2-2	TGTGCCAGCAGCTTTCTAGCGGGGGCGGGCACCGGGGAGCTGTTTTTT	CASSFLAGAGTGELFF
TRBD1	NA	TRBV28	TRBJ1-5	TGTGCCAGCAGCGAGCGACAGGGAGAGAGGCAGCCCCAGCATTTT	CASSERQGERQPQHF
TRBD2	NA	TRBV4-2	TRBJ2-1	TGTGCCAGCAGCCAAGCCGGACTAGCGGGAGGAGGTCCCAATGAGCAGTTCTTC	CASSQAGLAGGGPNEQFF
NA	NA	TRBV3-1/TRBV3-2	TRBJ2-3	TGTGCCAGCAGCCAAGGGGTCCGGGCGGGGCGCACAGATACGCAGTATTTT	CASSQGVRAGRTDTQYF
NA	NA	TRBV6-1	TRBJ1-1	TGTGCCAGCAGTTTAACTGGGGTGAACACTGAAGCTTTCTTT	CASSLTGVNTEAFF
TRBD2	once	TRBV27	TRBJ2-1	TGTGCCAGCAGTTTGGCGGGAGAGTCCTACAATGAGCAGTTCTTC	CASSLAGESYNEQFF
NA	NA	TRBV29-1	TRBJ2-5	TGCAGCGTTGTGCGGGGTGTTGGGGAGACCCAGTACTTC	CSVVRGVGETQYF
NA	NA	TRBV6-2/TRBV6-3	TRBJ1-5	TGTGCCAGCAGTTACTCAGGGGCGGGTCAGCCCCAGCATTTT	CASSYSGAGQPQHF
TRBD1	NA	TRBV13	TRBJ1-1	TGTGCCAGCAGCTTACAGGGGGGGTCGGGTGAAGCTTTCTTT	CASSLQGGSGEAFF
NA	few	TRBV24-1	TRBJ1-1	TGTGCCACCCGGGGCTCAGGCGGAACTGAAGCTTTCTTT	CATRGSGGTEAFF
TRBD1	NA	TRBV13	TRBJ1-6	TGTGCCAGCAGCTACACAGGGGGCAGCGATTCACCCCTCCACTTT	CASSYTGGSDSPLHF
NA	once	TRBV5-4	TRBJ1-2	TGTGCCAGCAGCGCCGCCCTGACGAACTATGGCTACACCTTC	CASSAALTNYGYTF
NA	NA	TRBV11-1	TRBJ2-7	TGTGCCAGCAGCCAAAGGACAGCATCTTCCTACGAGCAGTACTTC	CASSQRTASSYEQYF